The 2 T cell receptor beta chains in this list originate from one sample, sequenced in a study of Graves' ophthalmopathy and Graves' hyperthyroidism. For repertoire sequencing, the TCR beta CDR3 regions were amplified from RNA transcripts. RT-PCR with HTBI primers came first, then second-round multiplex PCR. Each CDR3 protein gets one entry after TCRdb re-called the multiplex PCR reads with MiXCR. Of about 340,000 distinct CDR3 sequences listed, about 17% are singletons. The sequenced sample consisted of peripheral blood. The receptor source for this set is an adult man with Graves' ophthalmopathy.

This clonotype was observed many times. This sequence joins TRBV6-1 and TRBJ2-7, with TRBD2 matching 13 bases. Germline V gene sequence: CDR1 MNHNS, CDR2 SASEGT. J was trimmed by 5 bases and V by 2 bases; bases with no gene match: 9. The CDR3 sequence is 17 residues long. In DNA form, the CDR3 reads TGTGCCAGCAGTGAACCCCGGACTAGCGGGAGTCTGAACGAGCAGTACTTC. This encodes CASSEPRTSGSLNEQYF.

This clonotype has at least ten counts. The V call is TRBV6-1, the J call TRBJ2-5; 8 bases agree with TRBD2. The CDR3 has 15 amino acids. Germline-derived CDR1 and CDR2 are MNHNS and SASEGT. The J segment lost 1 base and the V segment lost 3 bases, leaving 4 bases of the junction unmatched. The CDR3, as DNA: TGTGCCAGCAGTGACTGGCGGGGGGTCCAAGAGACCCAGTACTTC. Translated: CASSDWRGVQETQYF.